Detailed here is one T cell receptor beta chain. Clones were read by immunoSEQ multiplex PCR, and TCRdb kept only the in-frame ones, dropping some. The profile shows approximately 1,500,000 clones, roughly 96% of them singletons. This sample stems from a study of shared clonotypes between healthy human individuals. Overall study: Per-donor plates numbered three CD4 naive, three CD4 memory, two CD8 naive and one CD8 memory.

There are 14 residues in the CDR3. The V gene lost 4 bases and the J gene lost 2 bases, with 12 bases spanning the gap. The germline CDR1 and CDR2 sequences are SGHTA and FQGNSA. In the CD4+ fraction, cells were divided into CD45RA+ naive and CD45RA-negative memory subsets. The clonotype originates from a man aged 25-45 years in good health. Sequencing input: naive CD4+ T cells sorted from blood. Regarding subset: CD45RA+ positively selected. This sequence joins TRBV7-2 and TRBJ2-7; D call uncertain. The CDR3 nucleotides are TGTGCCAGCAGCTCCCGATCTCAAGCCTACGAGCAGTACTTC. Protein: CASSSRSQAYEQYF.